Listed below are T cell receptor beta chains from one sample, sequenced in a study of beta chain features in type 1 diabetes. Measured with immunoSEQ multiplex PCR; TCRdb has only the in-frame clones, and not every one. This table holds 500,000 to 700,000 clones, around 15% found once. Sequences were obtained from naive CD4+ T cells from blood. The receptor source for this set is a man aged 18 to 35 in good health. Both conserved end residues are part of each CDR3. Fields, in order: CDR3 protein, CDR3 DNA, clone size, V gene, J gene, D gene. The D gene is left open where the match is weak. Rows may omit the clone size; those that give it use once, few, many or a size class.

CAILNQAGVSDTQYF	TGTGCCATCCTCAACCAAGCGGGAGTATCAGATACGCAGTATTTT	many	TRBV10-3	TRBJ2-3	TRBD2
CAIRGQGNYGYTF	TGTGCCATCCGAGGACAGGGTAACTATGGCTACACCTTC	few	TRBV10-3	TRBJ1-2	TRBD1
CASSQDPDTGRDTQYF	TGTGCCAGCAGCCAAGACCCTGACACGGGGCGGGATACCCAGTACTTC	.	TRBV7-2	TRBJ2-5	.
CASSLGTDSTDTQYF	TGTGCCAGCAGCTTAGGGACGGACAGCACAGATACGCAGTATTTT	few	TRBV7-9	TRBJ2-3	.
CASRNSNQPQHF	TGTGCCAGCAGGAATAGCAATCAGCCCCAGCATTTT	few	TRBV28	TRBJ1-5	.
CASSRAGDRPNYGYTF	TGTGCCAGCAGCCGGGCGGGGGACAGACCTAACTATGGCTACACCTTC	.	TRBV5-6	TRBJ1-2	TRBD1
CASSIDRAGGTNEQFF	TGTGCCAGTAGTATAGATCGAGCGGGAGGCACGAATGAGCAGTTCTTC	few	TRBV19	TRBJ2-1	TRBD2
CASSTQTGANYGYTF	TGTGCCAGTAGTACCCAGACAGGGGCCAACTATGGCTACACCTTC	few	TRBV19	TRBJ1-2	TRBD1
CAINPGGGSIEQFF	TGTGCCATCAATCCCGGTGGGGGGAGCATTGAGCAGTTCTTC	.	TRBV10-3	TRBJ2-1	.
CASSLWTANLYF	TGTGCCAGCAGCCTTTGGACAGCAAACTTGTACTTC	many	TRBV21-1	TRBJ2-5	.
CASQEGVYEQYF	TGTGCCAGCCAAGAGGGGGTCTACGAGCAGTACTTC	few	TRBV28	TRBJ2-7	.
CASSRKGTIRGYTF	TGTGCCAGCAGCCGTAAAGGTACGATCCGTGGCTACACCTTC	few	TRBV5-4	TRBJ1-2	.
CASSVGQGAYEQYF	TGTGCCAGCAGCGTCGGACAGGGAGCCTACGAGCAGTACTTC	few	TRBV9	TRBJ2-7	TRBD1
CASSSGHQQFF	TGTGCCAGCAGCTCGGGACACCAGCAGTTCTTC	.	TRBV7-2	TRBJ2-1	.
CASSVVGQGYGYTF	TGTGCCAGCAGCGTAGTGGGACAGGGATATGGCTACACCTTC	.	TRBV9	TRBJ1-2	TRBD1
CASSRVGGEAETQYF	TGTGCCAGCAGCCGAGTTGGGGGGGAGGCGGAGACCCAGTACTTC	.	TRBV11-2	TRBJ2-5	TRBD2
CASSQTGLTKSSYNEQFF	TGTGCCAGCAGCCAAACGGGACTTACTAAGAGCTCCTACAATGAGCAGTTCTTC	.	TRBV4-2	TRBJ2-1	.
CASSSVRDRVYEQYF	TGTGCCAGCAGCAGTGTACGGGACAGGGTATACGAGCAGTACTTC	.	TRBV7-6	TRBJ2-7	TRBD1
CASSLVVGPTGELFF	TGTGCCAGCAGCTTAGTGGTAGGGCCCACCGGGGAGCTGTTTTTT	.	TRBV7-2	TRBJ2-2	.
CASGLVLGQGVNEQFF	TGTGCTAGTGGTTTGGTACTAGGGCAGGGGGTCAATGAGCAGTTCTTC	.	TRBV12-5	TRBJ2-1	TRBD1
CASSQARGDGETQYF	TGTGCCAGCAGCCAAGCTAGAGGTGACGGCGAGACCCAGTACTTC	few	TRBV14	TRBJ2-5	.
CAVTPQGSGGELFF	TGTGCCGTGACTCCCCAGGGATCGGGCGGGGAGCTGTTTTTT	many	TRBV10-3	TRBJ2-2	.
CASIRPPNTEAFF	TGTGCCAGTATCCGACCGCCGAACACTGAAGCTTTCTTT	few	TRBV19	TRBJ1-1	.
CASSASGTGYHEQYF	TGTGCCAGCAGCGCTTCCGGGACAGGGTACCACGAGCAGTACTTC	.	TRBV9	TRBJ2-7	TRBD1